The sequence of this T cell receptor (beta chain) was determined in a study of cytomegalovirus exposure and HLA in healthy donors. PCR was performed using 60 Vbeta and 13 Jbeta primers. The repertoire was sequenced with immunoSEQ multiplex PCR; TCRdb's copy has only in-frame clones and lacks some. The sample records 150,000 to 200,000 clones, roughly 84% being singletons. The CDR3 runs to 14 residues. Between the trimmed V and J ends, which lost 7 bases and 0 bases, there was a span of 12 bases. Germline assignment: CDR1 MNHEY and CDR2 SVGAGI. Regarding the study as a whole: Despite most TCR sequences being rare, some public TCRs occurred in many donors.

About this clone itself: What it binds is not known.

Source material: PBMCs. This TCR was sampled from a boy aged 10-17 years in good health and CMV-seronegative. The chain employs TRBV6-5 and TRBJ1-1, with unresolved D. CDR3: CASTARLMNTEAFF. CDR3 coding DNA: TGTGCCAGCACGGCTAGGCTGATGAACACTGAAGCTTTCTTT.